The clone carrying this T cell receptor beta chain was seen at least ten times. Its target is not known. This sample stems from a study of human T cells and chemical hapten exposure. Background on the study: Scalp application of diphenylcyclopropenone was performed weekly in patients across the entire approximately 24-week study. Whole-study results and caveats: In comparison with controls, expanded TCRs gave rise to a significantly larger number of large CDR3 similarity clusters.

TCRdb reprocessed the RACE reads with MiXCR, giving one entry per CDR3 protein. The data contain around 60,000 distinct CDR3 sequences, about 7% of them singletons. The V gene's germline CDR1 is SQVTM and CDR2 ANQGSEA. The V end lost 5 bases, the J end lost 2 bases, and 16 bases lay between the germline ends. The CDR3 sequence is 14 residues long. Described time point: pre-sensitization, week 0. Sample treatment: therapeutic diphenylcyclopropenone sensitization with weekly scalp DPC. The study extracted total RNA from unfractionated whole blood. This clonotype was obtained from a woman between 25 and 40 years old with alopecia areata. Some clones in this sample may be carry-over from other donors' samples. Sequencing used whole blood, obtained in connection with sensitization to the hapten diphenylcyclopropenone (DPC). This chain links TRBV29-1 with TRBJ2-7, with D maybe TRBD1 (6 bases). The CDR3 here is CSVLTGTRTYEQYF. The CDR3 nucleotides read TGCAGCGTTCTAACCGGGACAAGAACCTACGAGCAGTACTTC.